These 19 T cell receptor beta chains came from one sample sequenced in a study of cytomegalovirus exposure and HLA in healthy donors. The PCR employed 60 Vbeta primers together with 13 Jbeta primers. Clones were read by immunoSEQ multiplex PCR, and TCRdb kept only the in-frame ones, dropping some. The repertoire consists of some 99,000 clones, with 69% occurring once and the leading ten covering about 5%. The source material was PBMCs. The receptor set was obtained from a woman in her sixties or seventies in good health and CMV-seropositive.

The gene calls are TRBV7-9 and TRBJ2-7; 7 bases agree with TRBD1. Trimming took 5 bases from V and 5 from J; bases not matched to a gene: 12. Germline CDR1 reads SEHNR; CDR2 reads FQNEAQ (reference sequence). The CDR3 sequence is 15 residues long. The CDR3 DNA reads as TGTGCCAGCAGCCCCCAACAGGGGCCAGCCCACGAGCAGTACTTC. Protein: CASSPQQGPAHEQYF.

In this sample, this clone turned up once. V gene TRBV6-5 combines with J gene TRBJ2-3, with 7 bases lining up with TRBD2. The CDR3 contains 14 residues. V shed 2 bases, J shed 1 base, and the junction held 0 bases outside the gene matches. Germline CDR1 reads MNHEY; CDR2 reads SVGAGI. CDR3 nucleotide sequence: TGTGCCAGCAGTTACGGGGGGGGCACAGATACGCAGTATTTT. It is translated as CASSYGGGTDTQYF.

This chain uses TRBV6-1 with TRBJ1-2; 8 bases line up with TRBD1. This CDR3 has 13 residues. V lost 8 bases and J lost 0; bases outside the gene matches: 2. The germline V gene encodes CDR1 MNHNS and CDR2 SASEGT. The CDR3 DNA sequence: TGTGCCAGCCAGGGGGCGCCTAACTATGGCTACACCTTC. Translation gives CASQGAPNYGYTF.

This chain joins TRBV5-1 and TRBJ1-2; 9 positions match TRBD1. V lost 0 bases and J lost 3; bases outside the gene matches: 12. Germline V gene sequence: CDR1 SGHRS, CDR2 YFSETQ. The CDR3 covers 18 residues. The CDR3 coding sequence is TGCGCCAGCAGCTTGGGGCTGGACAGGGGAGGGGAAGACTATGGCTACACCTTC. Translated: CASSLGLDRGGEDYGYTF.

J is TRBJ2-7 and V is TRBV13; 8 nucleotides agree with TRBD2. After removal of 1 base from V and 4 bases from J, the junction contained 6 bases not matched to a gene. The CDR3 spans 15 residues. Germline-derived CDR1 and CDR2 are PRHDT and FYEKMQ (reference sequence). The CDR3 loop is CASSLAGGGLYEQYF. The CDR3 DNA reads TGTGCCAGCAGCTTAGCCGGGGGGGGGCTGTACGAGCAGTACTTC.

The chain links TRBV2 to TRBJ1-2, with TRBD1 as a possible D gene (6 bases). The V gene's germline CDR1 is SNHLY and CDR2 FYNNEI. The CDR3 has 14 residues. V lost 5 bases and J lost 3, with 13 bases in between. The CDR3 DNA sequence: TGTGCCAGCAGTTATGCTGGGGGCCACTATGGCTACACCTTC. Protein: CASSYAGGHYGYTF.

J is TRBJ1-1 and V is TRBV5-1; D gene unclear. The CDR3 covers 13 residues. Germline V lookup: CDR1 SGHRS, CDR2 YFSETQ. V lost 0 bases and J 4 bases, leaving 7 bases between the germline ends. CDR3 amino acids: CASSLDSSTEAFF. CDR3 bases: TGCGCCAGCAGCTTGGACAGCAGCACTGAAGCTTTCTTT.

This chain links TRBV19 with TRBJ1-3, with D uncertain. V lost 10 bases and J lost 0, with 16 bases in between. The CDR3 spans 15 residues. CDR1 is LNHDA, CDR2 SQIVND, per germline (reference sequence). CDR3 in amino acids: CAILGEKYSGNTIYF. The CDR3 region has the DNA TGTGCCATTCTCGGGGAGAAGTACTCTGGAAACACCATATATTTT.

The chain couples TRBV5-1 to TRBJ2-7, with 8 bases that match TRBD2. Per the germline V gene, CDR1 is SGHRS and CDR2 is YFSETQ. V gave up 5 bases and J gave up 3 bases; unmatched junction bases: 4. This CDR3 has 13 amino acids. CDR3 nucleotides: TGCGCCAGCAGTCGGACTAGCAGCTACGAGCAGTACTTC. Residues: CASSRTSSYEQYF. Combining the CDR3 with reference TRBV5-1 and TRBJ2-7 gives the whole variable domain KAGVTQTPRYLIKTRGQQVTLSCSPISGHRSVSWYQQTPGQGLQFLFEYFSETQRNKGNFPGRFSGRQFSNSRSEMNVSTLELGDSALYLCASSRTSSYEQYFGPGTRLTVT.

This clone showed up just a few times. V and J are TRBV6-1 and TRBJ2-7; 9 nucleotides match TRBD1. CDR1 and CDR2 (germline): MNHNS, SASEGT. The CDR3 runs to 15 residues. With 6 bases clipped from V and 4 bases from J, the junction kept 10 bases outside the gene matches. The CDR3: CASSVRGTGIYEQYF. DNA for the CDR3: TGTGCCAGCAGCGTCCGTGGGACAGGGATTTACGAGCAGTACTTC.

This clone was seen a few times. The rearrangement uses TRBV6-5 and TRBJ1-2; D remains ambiguous. V was clipped by 6 bases and J by 7 bases, with 15 bases between them. CDR1 is MNHEY and CDR2 is SVGAGI in the germline V gene. This CDR3 comprises 13 residues. CDR3 bases: TGTGCCAGCAGACCGGACGGAGGTGGTGGCTACACCTTC. Protein sequence: CASRPDGGGGYTF.

This clone has just a few counts. The genes are TRBV10-3 and TRBJ2-3; 10 bases are shared with TRBD2. The CDR3 covers 16 residues. Trimming at V came to 1 base and at J to 0 bases, leaving 1 base not matched to a gene. Germline CDR1 reads ENHRY; CDR2 reads SYGVKD. The CDR3 sequence is CAISELAGGSTDTQYF. The CDR3 region has the DNA TGTGCCATCAGTGAGTTAGCGGGGGGTAGCACAGATACGCAGTATTTT.

V usage is TRBV6-5 and J usage is TRBJ1-5; TRBD1 is a possible D gene (6 bases). The CDR3 is made up of 14 amino acids. V lost 2 bases to trimming and J lost 9 bases, with 14 bases between them. Germline V gives CDR1 MNHEY, CDR2 SVGAGI. The CDR3 region has the DNA TGTGCCAGCAGTTACGCGGACAGCGCGGGGCCCCAGCATTTT. This codes for CASSYADSAGPQHF.

The chain combines TRBV9 with TRBJ2-7; D may be TRBD1 (5 bases). Germline loops: CDR1 SGDLS, CDR2 YYNGEE. This CDR3 is built from 16 residues. V shed 0 bases and J shed 2 bases, with 15 bases lying between them. The CDR3, as DNA: TGTGCCAGCAGCGTAGCAGCTGGGGCAGTTACCTACGAGCAGTACTTC. Its protein product is CASSVAAGAVTYEQYF.

This clone was seen only once. The chain couples TRBV18 to TRBJ2-2; 9 bases agree with TRBD2. V was clipped by 1 base and J by 6 bases; unmatched bases: 6. In germline, CDR1 is KGHSH, CDR2 LQKENI. The CDR3 runs to 16 residues. The CDR3 spells CASSPLSSGVSGELFF. CDR3 nucleotide sequence: TGTGCCAGCTCACCACTCTCTAGCGGGGTATCCGGGGAGCTGTTTTTT.

The chain is built from TRBV19 and TRBJ1-1; unclear D gene. V was shortened by 3 bases and J by 2 bases, with 10 bases between the two germline ends. This CDR3 contains 14 residues. Germline CDR1 LNHDA, CDR2 SQIVND (reference sequence). The DNA for the CDR3 is TGTGCCAGTAGTATCGAGTTTAGTAACACTGAAGCTTTCTTT. Protein: CASSIEFSNTEAFF.

V gene TRBV30 combines with J gene TRBJ1-1, with D perhaps matching TRBD1 (6 bases). Germline-derived CDR1 and CDR2 are GTSNPN and SVGIG (reference sequence). The CDR3 spans 12 residues. V gave up 0 bases and J gave up 7 bases, with 9 bases separating them. The CDR3 DNA reads TGTGCCTGGAGTGTGAGGGGGAGTGAAGCTTTCTTT. It codes for CAWSVRGSEAFF.

The chain couples TRBV30 to TRBJ2-7; TRBD1 aligns across 7 bases. Germline CDR1 reads GTSNPN; CDR2 reads SVGIG (reference sequence). The CDR3 covers 13 residues. Losses at the gene ends were 0 bases for V and 1 base for J; bases not matched to a gene: 0. The CDR3 sequence is CAWSVTGSYEQYF. The CDR3 nucleotides read TGTGCCTGGAGTGTGACAGGGTCCTACGAGCAGTACTTC.

The chain uses TRBV5-1 and TRBJ2-5, with 9 bases aligning to TRBD2. J gave up 5 bases and V 3 bases, and 5 bases lay outside the gene matches. The CDR3 runs 14 residues. Germline V CDR1 and CDR2: SGHRS, YFSETQ. CDR3 nucleotide sequence: TGCGCCAGCAGCTCTAGCGGGGTCGGGGAGACCCAGTACTTC. Encoded protein: CASSSSGVGETQYF.